These 6 T cell receptor beta chains came from one sample sequenced in a study of CD8+ T cells in alopecia areata. cDNA prepared by RNA extraction and subsequent reverse transcription served as the template for sequencing. The repertoire was sequenced with immunoSEQ multiplex PCR; TCRdb's copy has only in-frame clones and lacks some. The profile shows fewer than 200,000 clones, about 70% of them singletons. Material: CD8+ T cells sorted from blood, obtained at week 0. The receptors were gathered from a human donor with alopecia areata.

This sequence joins TRBV2 and TRBJ1-1; D is ambiguous. Trimming stripped 4 bases from V and 13 bases from J, with 10 bases between. Germline V gene sequence: CDR1 SNHLY, CDR2 FYNNEI. The CDR3 has 10 residues. The CDR3 sequence: CASSGRAGFF. The CDR3 bases are TGTGCCAGCAGTGGCCGGGCCGGTTTCTTT.

This chain connects TRBV7-8 to TRBJ2-7; 8 nucleotides line up with TRBD1. Germline V CDR1 and CDR2: SGHVS, FQNEAQ. This CDR3 region has 16 residues. Unmatched junction bases numbered 9, after V lost 5 bases and J lost 0 bases. The CDR3 sequence: CASSANRGVSSYEQYF. The CDR3 DNA reads TGTGCCAGCAGCGCTAACAGGGGGGTTAGCTCCTACGAGCAGTACTTC.

This clone was seen more than once but under ten times. V gene TRBV25-1 combines with J gene TRBJ1-2; a weak D match, TRBD1 (6 bases). V shed 6 bases and J shed 3 bases, with 17 bases lying between them. The CDR3 covers 15 residues. CDR1 is MGHDK, CDR2 SYGVNS, per germline. DNA of the CDR3: TGTGCCAGCAGCGGCGGAGAGGGGGTTTACTATGGCTACACCTTC. Translating gives CASSGGEGVYYGYTF.

The chain carries TRBV4-1 and TRBJ1-1; no firm D call. This CDR3 comprises 14 residues. Between the trimmed V and J ends, which lost 2 bases and 0 bases, there was a span of 7 bases. Germline CDR1 MGHRA, CDR2 YSYEKL. CDR3 region: CASSQYSLNTEAFF. The DNA of the CDR3 is TGCGCCAGCAGCCAATACAGTTTGAACACTGAAGCTTTCTTT.

The chain is built from TRBV19 and TRBJ1-2, with TRBD1 matching over 8 bases. This CDR3 has 14 residues. J was trimmed by 2 bases and V by 5 bases; bases with no gene match: 4. Germline V gives CDR1 LNHDA, CDR2 SQIVND (reference sequence). The chain's CDR3 is CASSLRTGNYGYTF. CDR3 bases: TGTGCCAGTAGTTTGAGGACAGGGAACTATGGCTACACCTTC.

V and J are TRBV2 and TRBJ2-3, with TRBD2 matching over 12 bases. J gave up 6 bases and V 10 bases, and 5 bases lay outside the gene matches. CDR3 length: 13 residues. CDR1 and CDR2 from the germline V gene are SNHLY and FYNNEI. This chain's CDR3 is CAMRTSGVDTQYF. In nucleotides, the CDR3 is TGTGCCATGAGGACTAGCGGGGTTGATACGCAGTATTTT.